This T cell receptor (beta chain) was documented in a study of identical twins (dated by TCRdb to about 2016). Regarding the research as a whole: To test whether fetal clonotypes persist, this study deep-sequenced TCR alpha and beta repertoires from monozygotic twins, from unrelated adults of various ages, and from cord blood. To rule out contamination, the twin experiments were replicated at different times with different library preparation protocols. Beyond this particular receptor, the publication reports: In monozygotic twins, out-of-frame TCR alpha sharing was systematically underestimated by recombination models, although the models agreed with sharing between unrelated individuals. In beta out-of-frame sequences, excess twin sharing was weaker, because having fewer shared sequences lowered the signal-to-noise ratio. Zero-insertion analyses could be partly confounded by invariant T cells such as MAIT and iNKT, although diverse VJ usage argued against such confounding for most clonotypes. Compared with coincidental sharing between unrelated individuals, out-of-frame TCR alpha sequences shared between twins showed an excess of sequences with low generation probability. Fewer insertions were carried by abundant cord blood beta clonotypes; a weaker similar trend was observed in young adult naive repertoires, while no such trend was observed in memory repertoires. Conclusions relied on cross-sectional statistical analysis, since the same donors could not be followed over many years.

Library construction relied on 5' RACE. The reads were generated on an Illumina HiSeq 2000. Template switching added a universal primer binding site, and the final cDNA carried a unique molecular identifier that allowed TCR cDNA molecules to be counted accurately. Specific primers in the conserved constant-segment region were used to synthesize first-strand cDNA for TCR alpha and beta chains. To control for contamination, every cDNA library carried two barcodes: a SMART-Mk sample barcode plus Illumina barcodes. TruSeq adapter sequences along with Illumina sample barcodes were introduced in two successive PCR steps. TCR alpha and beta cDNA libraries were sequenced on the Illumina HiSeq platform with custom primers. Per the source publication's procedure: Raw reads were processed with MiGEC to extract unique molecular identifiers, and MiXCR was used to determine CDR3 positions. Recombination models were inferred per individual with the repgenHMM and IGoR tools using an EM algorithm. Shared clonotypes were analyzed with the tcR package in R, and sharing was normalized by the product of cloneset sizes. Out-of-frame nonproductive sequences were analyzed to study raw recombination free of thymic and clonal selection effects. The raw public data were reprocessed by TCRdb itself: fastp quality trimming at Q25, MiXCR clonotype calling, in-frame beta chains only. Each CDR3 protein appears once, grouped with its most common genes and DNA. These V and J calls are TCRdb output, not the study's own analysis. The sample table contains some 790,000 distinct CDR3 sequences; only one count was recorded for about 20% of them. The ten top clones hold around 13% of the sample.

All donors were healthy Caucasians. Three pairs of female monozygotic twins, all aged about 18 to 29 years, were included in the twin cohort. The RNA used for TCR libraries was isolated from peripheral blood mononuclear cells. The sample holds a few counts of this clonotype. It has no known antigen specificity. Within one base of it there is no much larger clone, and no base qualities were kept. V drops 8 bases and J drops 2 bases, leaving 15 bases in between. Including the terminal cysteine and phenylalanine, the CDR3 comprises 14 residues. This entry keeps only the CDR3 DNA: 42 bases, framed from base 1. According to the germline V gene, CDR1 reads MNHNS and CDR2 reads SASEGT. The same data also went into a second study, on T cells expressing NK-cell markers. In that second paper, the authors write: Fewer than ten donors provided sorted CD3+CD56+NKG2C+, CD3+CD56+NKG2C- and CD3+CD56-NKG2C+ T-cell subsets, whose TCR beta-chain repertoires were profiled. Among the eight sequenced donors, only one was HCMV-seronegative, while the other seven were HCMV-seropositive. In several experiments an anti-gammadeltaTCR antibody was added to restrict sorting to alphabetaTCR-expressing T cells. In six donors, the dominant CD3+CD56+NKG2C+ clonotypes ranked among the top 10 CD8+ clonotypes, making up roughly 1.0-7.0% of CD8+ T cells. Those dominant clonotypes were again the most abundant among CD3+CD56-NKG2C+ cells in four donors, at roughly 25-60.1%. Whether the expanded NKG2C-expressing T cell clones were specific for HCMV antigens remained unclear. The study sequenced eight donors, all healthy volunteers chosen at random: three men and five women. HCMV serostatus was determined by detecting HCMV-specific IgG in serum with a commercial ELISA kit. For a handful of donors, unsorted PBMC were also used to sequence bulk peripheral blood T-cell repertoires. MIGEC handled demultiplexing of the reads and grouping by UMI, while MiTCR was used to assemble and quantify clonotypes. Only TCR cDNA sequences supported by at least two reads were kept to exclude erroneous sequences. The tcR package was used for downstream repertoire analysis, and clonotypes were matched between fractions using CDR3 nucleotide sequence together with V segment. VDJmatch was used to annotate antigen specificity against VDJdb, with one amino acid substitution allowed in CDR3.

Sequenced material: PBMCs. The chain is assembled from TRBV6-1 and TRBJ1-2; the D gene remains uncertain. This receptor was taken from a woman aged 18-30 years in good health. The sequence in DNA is TGTGCCAGCTCCCCGGTTAGCACGAACTATGGCTACACCTTC. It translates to CASSPVSTNYGYTF.